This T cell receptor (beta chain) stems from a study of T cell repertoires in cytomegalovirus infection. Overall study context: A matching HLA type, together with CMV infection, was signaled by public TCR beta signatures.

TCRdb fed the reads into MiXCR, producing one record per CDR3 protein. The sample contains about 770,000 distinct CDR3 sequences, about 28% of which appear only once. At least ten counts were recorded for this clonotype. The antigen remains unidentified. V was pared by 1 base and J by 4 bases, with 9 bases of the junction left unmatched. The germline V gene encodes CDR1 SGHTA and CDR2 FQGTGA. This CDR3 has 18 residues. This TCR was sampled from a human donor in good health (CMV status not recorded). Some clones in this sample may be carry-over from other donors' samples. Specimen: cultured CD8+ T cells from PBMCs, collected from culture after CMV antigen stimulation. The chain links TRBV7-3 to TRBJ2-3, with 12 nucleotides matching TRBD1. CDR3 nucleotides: TGTGCCAGCAGCTTAAGGGCATGGGACAGGGGGCGCCCAGATACGCAGTATTTT. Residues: CASSLRAWDRGRPDTQYF.